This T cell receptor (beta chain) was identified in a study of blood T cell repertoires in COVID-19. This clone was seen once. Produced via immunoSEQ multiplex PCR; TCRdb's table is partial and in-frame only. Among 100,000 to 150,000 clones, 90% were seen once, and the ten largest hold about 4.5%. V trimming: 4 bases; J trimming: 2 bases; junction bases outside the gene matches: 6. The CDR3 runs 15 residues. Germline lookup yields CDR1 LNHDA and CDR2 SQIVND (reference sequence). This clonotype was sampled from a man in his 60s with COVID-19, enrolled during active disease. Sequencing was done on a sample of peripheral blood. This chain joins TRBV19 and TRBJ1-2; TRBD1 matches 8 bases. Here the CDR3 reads CASSTGQGENYGYTF. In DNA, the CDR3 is TGTGCCAGTAGTACCGGACAGGGTGAAAACTATGGCTACACCTTC.